This T cell receptor beta chain was sequenced in a study of cytomegalovirus exposure and HLA in healthy donors. About the study: Earlier sequencing of some 180 million T cells yielded roughly 120 million unique TCR beta sequences. Whole-study findings and limits: Most TCR beta V segments were productive about 90% or about 30% of the time in an earlier analysis. What was likely a sequencing artifact was a cluster of highly shared sequence variants.

To note about this clone: What it binds is unknown.

The CDR3 length is 19 residues. Primers for the PCR totalled 60 Vbeta and 13 Jbeta. TCRdb's copy holds only in-frame clones and misses some; the assay was immunoSEQ multiplex PCR. The table has about 100,000 clones, 78% seen once; the top ten hold under 0.8%. The TCR comes from a woman aged 60-75 years in good health and CMV-seronegative. The sequenced material came from PBMCs. The V and J genes are TRBV12-2 and TRBJ2-2; TRBD2, the table's D call, lacks a check against the DNA. TRBV12-2 is annotated as a pseudogene. The DNA for the CDR3 is TGTGCAAGTCGCTTAGTGTCTAGCGGGGGCCAAAGTCTCACCGGGGAGCTGTTTTTT. It specifies CASRLVSSGGQSLTGELFF.